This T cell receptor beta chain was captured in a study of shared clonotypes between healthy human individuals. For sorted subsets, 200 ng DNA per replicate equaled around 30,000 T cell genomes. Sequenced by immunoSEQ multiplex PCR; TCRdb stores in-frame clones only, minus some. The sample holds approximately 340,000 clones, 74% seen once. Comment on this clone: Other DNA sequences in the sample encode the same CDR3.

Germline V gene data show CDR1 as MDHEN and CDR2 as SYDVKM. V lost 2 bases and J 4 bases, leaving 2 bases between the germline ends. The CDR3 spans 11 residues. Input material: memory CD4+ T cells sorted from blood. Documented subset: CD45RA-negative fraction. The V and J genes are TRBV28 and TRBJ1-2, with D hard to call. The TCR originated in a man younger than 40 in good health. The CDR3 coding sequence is TGTGCCAGCAGTTTACGCTATGGCTACACCTTC. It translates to CASSLRYGYTF.